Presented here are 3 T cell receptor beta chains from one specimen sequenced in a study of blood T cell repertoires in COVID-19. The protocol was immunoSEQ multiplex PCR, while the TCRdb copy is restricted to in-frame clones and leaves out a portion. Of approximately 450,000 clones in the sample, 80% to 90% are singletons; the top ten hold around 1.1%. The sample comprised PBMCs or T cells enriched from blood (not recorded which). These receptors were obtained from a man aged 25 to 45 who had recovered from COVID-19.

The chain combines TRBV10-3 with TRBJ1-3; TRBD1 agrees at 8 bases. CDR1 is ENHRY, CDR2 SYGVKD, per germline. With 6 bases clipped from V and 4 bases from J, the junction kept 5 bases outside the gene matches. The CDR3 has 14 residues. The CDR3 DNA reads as TGTGCCATCAGGAAGGACAGGGAGGGAAACACCATATATTTT. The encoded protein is CAIRKDREGNTIYF.

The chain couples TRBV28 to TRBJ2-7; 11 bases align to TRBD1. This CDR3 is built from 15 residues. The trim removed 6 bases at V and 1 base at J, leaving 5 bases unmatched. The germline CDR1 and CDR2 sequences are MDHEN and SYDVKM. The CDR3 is CASRWGQGVSYEQYF. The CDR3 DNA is TGTGCCAGCAGATGGGGACAGGGGGTTTCCTACGAGCAGTACTTC.

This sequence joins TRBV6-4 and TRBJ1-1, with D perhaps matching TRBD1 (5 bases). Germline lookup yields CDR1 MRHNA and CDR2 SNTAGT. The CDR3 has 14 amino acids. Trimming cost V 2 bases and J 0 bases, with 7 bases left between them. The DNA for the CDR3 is TGTGCCAGCAGTGACCAGGGTCTGAACACTGAAGCTTTCTTT. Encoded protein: CASSDQGLNTEAFF.